Sequencing of this T cell receptor beta chain was carried out in a study of blood T cell repertoires in COVID-19. Overall study: The origin of the acute and convalescent COVID-19 samples was the United States, Italy and Spain.

In assigning cohorts, the study relied on participant-reported clinical history. Donors in Cohort 3 counted as recovered after two negative PCRs, clearance, or symptom resolution. As handled by the study authors: Nucleated cell counts were estimated from reference gene primer amplification. Clones were sequenced by immunoSEQ multiplex PCR, and TCRdb holds only the in-frame ones, with some missing. V and J calls and clone size come straight from that table; D and trimming were deduced from the DNA. The sample shows under 250,000 clones, about 79% of them seen only once. CDR1 and CDR2 (germline): SGHAT, FQNNGV. The V segment lost 5 bases and the J segment 2 bases; nucleotides outside the gene matches: 6. The CDR3 runs to 16 residues.

This clonotype was sampled from a woman aged 55-75 years who had recovered from COVID-19. The sequenced sample was PBMCs or T cells enriched from blood (not recorded which). This rearrangement joins TRBV11-2 to TRBJ2-7; 13 bases agree with TRBD2. CDR3 amino acids: CASSAGLAGIPYEQYF. CDR3 nucleotide sequence: TGTGCCAGCAGCGCGGGACTAGCGGGAATACCCTACGAGCAGTACTTC.